One and the same sample provided the 18 T cell receptor beta chains below, sequenced in a study of cytomegalovirus exposure and HLA in healthy donors. The primer mix had 60 Vbeta and 13 Jbeta primers. The assay was immunoSEQ multiplex PCR, and TCRdb's table has in-frame clones only and misses some. The data contain more than 150,000 clones, 80% to 85% of them singletons. Specimen: PBMCs. Source of these receptors: a woman under 30 in good health and CMV-seronegative.

This chain uses TRBV5-6 with TRBJ1-2, with no clear D. The length of the CDR3 is 13 residues. CDR1 is SGHDT, CDR2 YYEEEE, per germline. The V end lost 1 base, the J end lost 6 bases, and 10 bases lay between the germline ends. CDR3 residues: CASSLYAVDGYTF. CDR3 DNA: TGTGCCAGCAGCTTGTACGCAGTCGATGGCTACACCTTC.

V is TRBV5-6 and J is TRBJ1-2; 7 bases are a match to TRBD1. V lost 0 bases to trimming and J lost 6 bases; unmatched junction nucleotides: 11. The germline CDR1 and CDR2 sequences are SGHDT and YYEEEE. The CDR3 sequence is 16 residues long. CDR3 residues: CASSLDPYDRANGYTF. The CDR3 DNA reads TGTGCCAGCAGCTTGGATCCATATGACAGGGCCAATGGCTACACCTTC.

This chain joins TRBV9 and TRBJ2-2; the D gene is possibly TRBD2 (6 bases). This CDR3 contains 14 residues. The V end was cut by 6 bases, the J end by 0 bases, with 9 bases between. The germline gives CDR1 SGDLS, CDR2 YYNGEE. The CDR3 region is CASTGGANTGELFF. In nucleotides, the CDR3 is TGTGCCAGCACCGGGGGAGCGAACACCGGGGAGCTGTTTTTT.

The CDR3 reads CASSYSAIGGYTF. The CDR3 region has the DNA TGTGCCAGCAGTTACTCCGCTATTGGTGGCTACACCTTC. V and J are TRBV6-5 and TRBJ1-2; D ambiguous. This CDR3 region has 13 residues. With 0 bases removed from V and 7 bases from J, the gap between germline ends came to 9 bases. From germline, CDR1 is MNHEY and CDR2 SVGAGI.

This clone has just a few counts. This sequence joins TRBV5-1 and TRBJ2-7; TRBD1 agrees at 8 bases. Trimming cost V 4 bases and J 4 bases; bases outside gene matches: 7. Germline CDR1 reads SGHRS; CDR2 reads YFSETQ. The CDR3 is 14 residues long. CDR3 residues: CASSPGGAIYEQYF. The CDR3 DNA sequence: TGCGCCAGCAGCCCAGGGGGCGCCATATACGAGCAGTACTTC. Filled out from reference TRBV5-1 and TRBJ2-7, the complete variable domain reads KAGVTQTPRYLIKTRGQQVTLSCSPISGHRSVSWYQQTPGQGLQFLFEYFSETQRNKGNFPGRFSGRQFSNSRSEMNVSTLELGDSALYLCASSPGGAIYEQYFGPGTRLTVT.

The rearrangement uses TRBV28 and TRBJ2-1; 8 positions agree with TRBD1. The CDR3 is made up of 15 amino acids. Unmatched junction bases numbered 8, after V lost 6 bases and J lost 4 bases. The germline gives CDR1 MDHEN, CDR2 SYDVKM. CDR3 nucleotide sequence: TGTGCCAGCAGCCCAGGGGGCATCGGATACAATGAGCAGTTCTTC. This translates into CASSPGGIGYNEQFF.

V usage is TRBV9 and J usage is TRBJ2-2; D might be TRBD2 (5 bases). CDR1 is SGDLS, CDR2 YYNGEE, per germline. The length of the CDR3 is 15 residues. V was pared by 0 bases and J by 7 bases, with 13 bases between. The CDR3 nucleotides are TGTGCCAGCAGCGTAGAAGAGGGTATGGGCGGGGAGCTGTTTTTT. It specifies CASSVEEGMGGELFF.

The chain uses TRBV18 and TRBJ1-4; D remains unclear. Trimming cost V 3 bases and J 5 bases, with 16 bases left between them. The CDR3 spans 16 residues. The germline CDR1 and CDR2 sequences are KGHSH and LQKENI. CDR3 nucleotide sequence: TGTGCCAGCTCACCTCTTTCTCCCAGTCTGAATGAAAAACTGTTTTTT. Protein product: CASSPLSPSLNEKLFF.

About this clone: At one of its ends the junction is not consistent with the germline gene, which may arise from a read error. The rearrangement links TRBV18 to TRBJ1-2; the D is unclear. CDR1 is KGHSH and CDR2 is LQKENI in the germline V gene. The CDR3 has 14 amino acids. The CDR3 nucleotides are TGTGCCGGCTCACCATACGACACGTTTCACGGCTACACCTTC. Its protein is CAGSPYDTFHGYTF. Full variable domain (outside the CDR3, taken from reference TRBV18 and TRBJ1-2): NAGVMQNPRHLVRRRGQEARLRCSPMKGHSHVYWYRQLPEEGLKFMVYLQKENIIDESGMPKERFSAEFPKEGPSILRIQQVVRGDSAAYFCAGSPYDTFHGYTFGSGTRLTVV.

The sample holds a few counts of this clone. J is TRBJ1-2 and V is TRBV19, with D uncertain. Trimming removed 5 bases from V and 8 bases from J, with 9 bases in between. The CDR3 sequence is 11 residues long. Germline CDR1 reads LNHDA; CDR2 reads SQIVND (reference sequence). The CDR3 nucleotides are TGTGCCAGTAGTGAGGGAAGGGGCTACACCTTC. Translated: CASSEGRGYTF.

The chain is built from TRBV5-1 and TRBJ2-5; weak D call: TRBD1 (6 bases). The CDR3 length is 15 residues. V lost 0 bases and J 5 bases, leaving 14 bases between the germline ends. The germline CDR1 and CDR2 sequences are SGHRS and YFSETQ. CDR3 nucleotides: TGCGCCAGCAGCTTGGTGGTCACAGGGATCGAGACCCAGTACTTC. It is translated as CASSLVVTGIETQYF.

The chain is built from TRBV4-1 and TRBJ1-1, with 12 bases aligning to TRBD1. V lost 4 bases to trimming and J lost 4 bases; unmatched junction nucleotides: 7. The germline gives CDR1 MGHRA, CDR2 YSYEKL. The CDR3 sequence is 16 residues long. The DNA for the CDR3 is TGCGCCAGCAGCCCTGGGACAGGGGGCTTCATCACTGAAGCTTTCTTT. Translated: CASSPGTGGFITEAFF.

The chain links TRBV7-9 to TRBJ2-2; 11 bases align to TRBD1. The V segment lost 5 bases and the J segment 4 bases; nucleotides outside the gene matches: 6. CDR1 is SEHNR and CDR2 is FQNEAQ in the germline V gene (reference sequence). The CDR3 totals 16 residues. In nucleotides, the CDR3 is TGTGCCAGCAGCCCGCGGGACAGGGGGTTCACCGGGGAGCTGTTTTTT. It translates to CASSPRDRGFTGELFF.

The chain recombines TRBV5-6 with TRBJ2-3; D gene ambiguous. V gave up 7 bases and J gave up 2 bases, with 8 bases separating them. This CDR3 is 12 amino acids long. CDR1 is SGHDT, CDR2 YYEEEE, per germline. For the CDR3, the DNA is TGTGCCAGCCGCGCGCACACAGATACGCAGTATTTT. This sequence encodes CASRAHTDTQYF.

The CDR3 spells CASRIQGAVQPQHF. The DNA for the CDR3 is TGTGCCAGCAGGATACAGGGGGCGGTCCAGCCCCAGCATTTT. The chain recombines TRBV6-6 with TRBJ1-5, with 9 positions matching TRBD1. This CDR3 is built from 14 residues. The germline CDR1 and CDR2 sequences are MNHNY and SVGAGI (reference sequence). V lost 6 bases to trimming and J lost 7 bases; unmatched junction nucleotides: 7.

V usage is TRBV18 and J usage is TRBJ2-2; TRBD1 aligns across 7 bases. The trim removed 2 bases at V and 1 base at J, leaving 7 bases unmatched. Germline V CDR1 and CDR2: KGHSH, LQKENI. The CDR3 consists of 17 residues. CDR3 in amino acids: CASSPSGTALNTGELFF. Here the CDR3 DNA reads TGTGCCAGCTCACCATCCGGGACAGCCCTGAACACCGGGGAGCTGTTTTTT.

The CDR3 region is CASSLDRGKIYEQYF. The CDR3 nucleotides read TGTGCCAGCAGCTTGGACAGGGGGAAGATCTACGAGCAGTACTTC. V gene TRBV11-2 combines with J gene TRBJ2-7; TRBD1 agrees at 10 bases. Germline V CDR1 and CDR2: SGHAT, FQNNGV. The CDR3 is made up of 15 amino acids. The ends lost 3 bases at V and 3 bases at J; junction bases unmatched: 5.

The J gene is TRBJ2-5, the V gene TRBV2, with TRBD2 matching over 11 bases. J lost 2 bases, V lost 3 bases, and 5 bases had no gene match. CDR3 size: 16 residues. Germline V lookup: CDR1 SNHLY, CDR2 FYNNEI. CDR3 loop: CASSDVTSGVQETQYF. DNA for the CDR3: TGTGCCAGCAGTGACGTGACTAGCGGGGTTCAAGAGACCCAGTACTTC.